These 20 T cell receptor beta chains share one sample of origin, sequenced in a study of early T cells in non-severe SARS-CoV-2 infection. MiXCR, run by TCRdb on the 5' RACE reads, gives a single entry per CDR3 protein. The sample lists over 55,000 distinct CDR3 sequences, approximately 9.3% occurring once. Material: whole blood. Receptors were obtained from an adult who was a healthcare worker with PCR-confirmed SARS-CoV-2 infection or an uninfected control (not recorded which).

The chain uses TRBV5-8 and TRBJ2-7, with TRBD2 as a possible D gene (6 bases). CDR3 length equals 13 residues. Trimming stripped 0 bases from V and 6 bases from J, with 10 bases between. Germline V gives CDR1 SGHTS, CDR2 YDEGEE. CDR3 sequence reads: CASSLEGLVEQYV. CDR3 DNA: TGTGCCAGCAGCTTGGAGGGACTTGTCGAGCAGTACGTC.

There are many counts of this clonotype. V gene TRBV12-3 or TRBV12-4 combines with J gene TRBJ2-7; TRBD2 aligns across 9 bases. Losses at the gene ends were 6 bases for V and 0 bases for J; bases not matched to a gene: 6. The CDR3 is made up of 15 amino acids. The CDR3 protein is CASSLGLASSYEQYV. For the CDR3, the DNA is TGTGCCAGCAGCTTGGGACTAGCCTCCTCCTACGAGCAGTACGTC.

This clonotype was detected many times. V and J are TRBV7-3 and TRBJ2-4; D is perhaps TRBD1 or TRBD2 (5 bases each). The CDR3 totals 17 residues. Germline CDR1 and CDR2: SGHTA and FQGTGA. V lost 0 bases and J 0 bases, leaving 12 bases between the germline ends. DNA of the CDR3: TGTGCCAGCAGCTTAACAGGGACGGGAATAGCCAAAAACATTCAGTACTTC. This gives the protein CASSLTGTGIAKNIQYF.

This clonotype has more than one count but fewer than ten. The chain carries TRBV7-3 and TRBJ1-2; D gene ambiguous. The germline V and J ends were trimmed by 2 bases and 2 bases, with 12 bases remaining between them. Germline V CDR1 and CDR2: SGHTA, FQGTGA. The CDR3 is made up of 15 amino acids. The CDR3 DNA follows: TGTGCCAGCAGCTTATCGGGAGGGTCAAACTATGGCTACACCTTC. Amino acids: CASSLSGGSNYGYTF.

This clonotype was counted ten times or more. The V gene is TRBV27, the J gene TRBJ1-6; no definite D call. The CDR3 is 16 amino acids. Trimming cost V 0 bases and J 6 bases, with 12 bases left between them. Germline assignment: CDR1 MNHEY and CDR2 SMNVEV (reference sequence). Here the CDR3 reads CASSLSLTSANSPLHF. Written as DNA, the CDR3 is TGTGCCAGCAGTTTATCACTCACAAGTGCTAATTCACCCCTCCACTTT.

This clonotype was observed a handful of times. The chain employs TRBV5-1 and TRBJ2-1; no definite D call. CDR1 is SGHRS, CDR2 YFSETQ, per germline. The V gene lost 0 bases and the J gene lost 7 bases, with 5 bases spanning the gap. The CDR3 loop spans 12 amino acids. The CDR3 region has the DNA TGCGCCAGCAGCTTGGGCGGAAATGAGCAGTTCTTC. Amino acid sequence: CASSLGGNEQFF.

The rearrangement joins TRBV6-6 to TRBJ2-7, with D possibly matching TRBD1 (6 bases). This CDR3 comprises 14 residues. Trimming left V 6 bases short and J 3 bases short, with 15 bases between. Germline lookup yields CDR1 MNHNY and CDR2 SVGAGI (reference sequence). In DNA, the CDR3 is TGTGCCAGCAGCCCAACAGTACAGGGCTACGAGCAGTACGTC. Translated: CASSPTVQGYEQYV.

The chain has TRBV19 and TRBJ2-7; D remains unclear. The CDR3 runs to 11 residues. Deletions cut 7 bases from V and 7 bases from J, with 11 bases between. In germline, CDR1 is LNHDA, CDR2 SQIVND (reference sequence). This chain's CDR3 is CASIIRLEQYV. The CDR3 coding sequence is TGTGCCAGTATCATCCGTCTGGAGCAGTACGTC.

This chain uses TRBV11-3 with TRBJ1-1, with no clear D. Per the germline V gene, CDR1 is SGHNT and CDR2 is YENEEA. The V gene lost 4 bases and the J gene lost 7 bases, with 13 bases spanning the gap. The CDR3 runs 13 residues. CDR3 coding DNA: TGTGCCAGCAGCTCAGGAGTGGTAAATGAAGCTTTCTTT. Its protein is CASSSGVVNEAFF.

The rearrangement joins TRBV7-8 to TRBJ2-3; D unclear. CDR3 length: 15 amino acids. Germline V gene sequence: CDR1 SGHVS, CDR2 FQNEAQ. Trimming removed 5 bases from V and 1 base from J, with 13 bases in between. CDR3 sequence: CASSPMGFRTDTQYF. Written as DNA, the CDR3 is TGTGCCAGCAGCCCCATGGGGTTTCGCACAGATACGCAGTATTTT.

The chain links TRBV7-9 to TRBJ2-1, with D maybe TRBD1 (6 bases). The CDR3 runs 14 residues. Germline CDR1 is SEHNR and CDR2 is FQNEAQ (reference sequence). The V and J ends lost 2 bases and 7 bases respectively, with 12 bases between them. The CDR3 nucleotides read TGTGCCAGCAGCTTAACGCAGGGGCGGAATGAGCAGTTCTTC. Amino acid sequence: CASSLTQGRNEQFF.

This clonotype was seen only a few times. CDR3 protein: CASNPSYRAGQPQHF. The DNA of the CDR3 is TGTGCCAGTAATCCATCCTACAGGGCTGGTCAGCCCCAGCATTTT. The chain is built from TRBV19 and TRBJ1-5; a weak D match, TRBD1 (6 bases). Germline assignment: CDR1 LNHDA and CDR2 SQIVND (reference sequence). The CDR3 is 15 residues long. Between the trimmed V and J ends, which lost 7 bases and 6 bases, there was a span of 19 bases.

This sequence joins TRBV7-2 and TRBJ2-5, with D maybe TRBD2 (6 bases). The CDR3 is made up of 17 amino acids. Per the germline V gene, CDR1 is SGHTA and CDR2 is FQGNSA. Trimming stripped 0 bases from V and 2 bases from J, with 16 bases between. CDR3 loop: CASSLAGVAVSQETQYF. The CDR3 DNA reads TGTGCCAGCAGCTTAGCCGGGGTAGCGGTGTCTCAAGAGACCCAGTACTTC.

This chain links TRBV9 with TRBJ1-3; maybe TRBD1 (6 bases). The germline gives CDR1 SGDLS, CDR2 YYNGEE. Trimming shortened V by 0 bases and J by 0 bases, and 10 bases separated the two germline ends. This CDR3 has 16 residues. Written as DNA, the CDR3 is TGTGCCAGCAGCGTAGGGACAGTGTCCTCTGGAAACACCATATATTTT. Its translation: CASSVGTVSSGNTIYF.

This clonotype occurred many times. This chain uses TRBV3-1 with TRBJ2-3; the D call may be TRBD1 or TRBD2 (5 bases each). Germline CDR1 is LGHDT and CDR2 is YNNKEL (reference sequence). The CDR3 is 15 residues long. Trimming cost V 4 bases and J 0 bases, with 11 bases left between them. CDR3 in DNA: TGTGCCAGCAGCCTCGGGACCCTTAGCACAGATACGCAGTATTTT. It encodes CASSLGTLSTDTQYF.

The chain has TRBV12-3 or TRBV12-4 and TRBJ2-1; TRBD2 agrees at 10 bases. The V gene end was trimmed by 5 bases and the J gene end by 7 bases; junction bases not matched to a gene: 8. This CDR3 contains 15 residues. As DNA, the CDR3 is TGTGCCAGCAGTCCCCGGACTAGCGGTGAAAATGAGCAGTTCTTC. Amino acids: CASSPRTSGENEQFF.

There are a few counts of this clonotype. The chain uses TRBV5-1 and TRBJ1-6; 8 nucleotides line up with TRBD1. The V segment lost 3 bases and the J segment 2 bases; nucleotides outside the gene matches: 10. Germline CDR1 and CDR2: SGHRS and YFSETQ. This CDR3 is built from 18 residues. CDR3 amino acids: CASSSELPGGAYNSPLHF. DNA for the CDR3: TGCGCCAGCAGCTCGGAGCTCCCAGGGGGCGCCTATAATTCACCCCTCCACTTT.

This clonotype occurred a few times. The chain is built from TRBV9 and TRBJ2-3; 12 positions match TRBD2. Looked up from germline, CDR1 is SGDLS and CDR2 is YYNGEE. The CDR3 is made up of 17 amino acids. The junction had 12 bases not matched to a gene; V was cut back by 3 bases and J by 7 bases. CDR3 region: CASSGSLTSGGPYTQYF. CDR3 nucleotides: TGTGCCAGCAGCGGATCCCTAACTAGCGGGGGGCCATATACGCAGTATTTT. Complete variable domain (other parts from reference TRBV9 and TRBJ2-3): DSGVTQTPKHLITATGQRVTLRCSPRSGDLSVYWYQQSLDQGLQFLIQYYNGEERAKGNILERFSAQQFPDLHSELNLSSLELGDSALYFCASSGSLTSGGPYTQYFGPGTRLTVL.

This clonotype was seen ten or more times. The chain joins TRBV3-1 to TRBJ1-1; D is perhaps TRBD1 (5 bases). Germline V gene lookup returns CDR1 LGHDT and CDR2 YNNKEL (reference sequence). There are 13 residues in the CDR3. V lost 4 bases to trimming and J lost 2 bases, with 8 bases between them. CDR3 sequence: CASSPGRNTEAFF. For the CDR3, the DNA is TGTGCCAGCAGCCCGGGGCGCAACACTGAAGCTTTCTTT. Filled out from reference TRBV3-1 and TRBJ1-1, the complete variable domain reads DTAVSQTPKYLVTQMGNDKSIKCEQNLGHDTMYWYKQDSKKFLKIMFSYNNKELIINETVPNRFSPKSPDKAHLNLHINSLELGDSAVYFCASSPGRNTEAFFGQGTRLTVV.

The chain joins TRBV7-8 to TRBJ2-3; D unresolved. The germline CDR1 and CDR2 sequences are SGHVS and FQNEAQ. The CDR3 spans 11 residues. V lost 8 bases to trimming and J lost 7 bases, with 10 bases between them. For the CDR3, the DNA is TGTGCCAGCCTTCGGGCCAATACGCAGTATTTT. Translation: CASLRANTQYF.